This T cell receptor beta chain was captured by sequencing in a study of blood T cell repertoires in COVID-19. Study overall: T cells, B-cell-depleted T cells, or PBMCs provided the cDNA or gDNA that served as material.

In the authors' methods: Amplification from reference gene primers served as the basis for estimated nucleated cell counts. Libraries were prepared by immunoSEQ multiplex PCR; TCRdb keeps only in-frame clonotypes and omits some of them. Clone size and the V and J calls come from that table; the DNA yielded D and trimming. The repertoire consists of 340,000 or so clones, with roughly 84% occurring once and the leading ten covering 1%. The length of the CDR3 is 14 residues. In germline, CDR1 is SEHNR, CDR2 FQNEAQ (reference sequence). Trimming left V 0 bases short and J 13 bases short, with 15 bases between.

The rearrangement uses TRBV7-9 and TRBJ1-4, with D maybe TRBD1 (5 bases). Sample: peripheral blood. This TCR was recovered from a man between 50 and 59 years old with active or convalescent COVID-19. The CDR3 region is CASSLAERPGGLFF. The DNA of the CDR3 is TGTGCCAGCAGCTTAGCTGAACGACCCGGGGGACTGTTTTTT.